The sequence of this T cell receptor (beta chain) was determined in a study of blood T cell repertoires in COVID-19. Recovery among Cohort 3 donors was established by two negative PCRs, clearance, or symptom resolution. Produced via immunoSEQ multiplex PCR; TCRdb's table is partial and in-frame only. Of 180,000 or so clones in the sample, roughly 83% were seen once. This CDR3 has 15 amino acids. Germline CDR1 and CDR2: SEHNR and FQNEAQ (reference sequence). Trimming left V 5 bases short and J 12 bases short, with 23 bases between. The sequence derives from a woman aged 55 to 70 who had recovered from COVID-19. Sequencing was carried out using PBMCs or T cells enriched from blood (not recorded which). V gene TRBV7-9 combines with J gene TRBJ2-1; D is unresolved. The CDR3 region has the DNA TGTGCCAGCAGCCCAACCGCAGGTTACTTATTCGGGCAGTTCTTC. It codes for CASSPTAGYLFGQFF.